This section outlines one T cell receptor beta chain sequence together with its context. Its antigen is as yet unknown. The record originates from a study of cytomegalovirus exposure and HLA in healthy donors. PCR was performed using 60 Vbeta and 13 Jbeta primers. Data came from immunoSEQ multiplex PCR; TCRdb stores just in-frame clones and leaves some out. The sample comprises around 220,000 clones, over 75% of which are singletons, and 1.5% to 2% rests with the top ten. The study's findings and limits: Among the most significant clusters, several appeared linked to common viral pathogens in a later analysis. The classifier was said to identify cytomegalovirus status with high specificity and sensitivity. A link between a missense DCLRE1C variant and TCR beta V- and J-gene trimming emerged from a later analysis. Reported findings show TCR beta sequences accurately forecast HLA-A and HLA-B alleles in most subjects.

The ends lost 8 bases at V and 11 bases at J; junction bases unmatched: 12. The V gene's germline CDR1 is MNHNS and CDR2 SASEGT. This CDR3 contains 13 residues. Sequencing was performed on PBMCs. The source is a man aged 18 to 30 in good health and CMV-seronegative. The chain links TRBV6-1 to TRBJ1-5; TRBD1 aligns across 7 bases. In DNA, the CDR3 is TGTGCCAGCCGGACGACAGGGTCCAGGTCCCAGCATTTT. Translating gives CASRTTGSRSQHF.